One sample yielded the 10 T cell receptor beta chains listed below, sequenced in a study of blood T cells in healthy people across ages. Through a sample-barcoded 5' primer and a J-beta primer mix, a second PCR was run for roughly 6 to 12 cycles. TCRdb re-called the 5' RACE reads through MiXCR, storing one row per CDR3 protein. This table holds 780,000 or so distinct CDR3 sequences, roughly three fifths found once. Sequenced input: blood. The receptors shown here come from a man aged 40-50 years in good health.

The CDR3: CASSLQAGKETQYF. The CDR3 DNA reads TGTGCCAGCAGCTTACAAGCGGGAAAAGAGACCCAGTACTTC. The chain is built from TRBV7-2 and TRBJ2-5, with 7 bases fitting TRBD2. CDR1 is SGHTA and CDR2 is FQGNSA in the germline V gene. The junction had 3 bases not matched to a gene; V was cut back by 2 bases and J by 3 bases. The length of the CDR3 is 14 residues.

In its sample, this clonotype was seen a few times. The V gene is TRBV7-9, the J gene TRBJ2-3; D perhaps matches TRBD2 (5 bases). The germline gives CDR1 SEHNR, CDR2 FQNEAQ (reference sequence). The length of the CDR3 is 15 residues. V was cut by 2 bases and J by 2 bases, with 11 bases left in between. For the CDR3, the DNA is TGTGCCAGCAGCTTACGGGGAGCAGCCACAGATACGCAGTATTTT. It yields the protein CASSLRGAATDTQYF.

This clonotype was picked up one time. The genes are TRBV6-5 and TRBJ1-4; D might be TRBD1 (6 bases). The CDR3 is 15 residues long. In germline, CDR1 is MNHEY, CDR2 SVGAGI. Trimming took off 6 bases at V and 14 bases at J, with 25 bases between the two ends. The CDR3 reads CASSNGPGAPPGLFF. The CDR3 DNA sequence: TGTGCCAGCAGCAATGGTCCGGGGGCACCTCCCGGGCTGTTTTTT.

The V and J genes are TRBV10-3 and TRBJ1-1; D remains ambiguous. The CDR3 consists of 15 residues. CDR1 and CDR2 from the germline V gene are ENHRY and SYGVKD. V lost 0 bases and J lost 4, with 12 bases in between. CDR3 loop: CAISESEDGSTEAFF. In nucleotides, the CDR3 is TGTGCCATCAGTGAGTCGGAAGATGGGAGCACTGAAGCTTTCTTT.

Only a few counts were recorded for this clonotype. V gene TRBV7-2 combines with J gene TRBJ2-7, with 7 positions matching TRBD2. Looked up from germline, CDR1 is SGHTA and CDR2 is FQGNSA. This CDR3 is 16 amino acids long. Trimming at V came to 3 bases and at J to 3 bases, leaving 11 bases not matched to a gene. The CDR3 nucleotides are TGTGCCAGCAGCTTTAATGGCCCCGGCGGGAGCTACGAGCAGTACTTC. Its translation is CASSFNGPGGSYEQYF.

The genes are TRBV24-1 and TRBJ2-1; D gene unclear. The CDR3 length is 14 residues. V was clipped by 4 bases and J by 4 bases, with 10 bases between them. The germline V gene encodes CDR1 KGHDR and CDR2 SFDVKD. The CDR3 protein is CATSDPPAYNEQFF. CDR3 nucleotide sequence: TGTGCCACCAGTGACCCCCCTGCTTACAATGAGCAGTTCTTC.

This clonotype was seen more than once but under ten times. V and J are TRBV25-1 and TRBJ1-2, with 7 bases lining up with TRBD1. V lost 7 bases, J lost 4 bases, and 12 bases stayed unmatched. Germline values: CDR1 MGHDK, CDR2 SYGVNS. This CDR3 comprises 15 residues. Here the CDR3 DNA reads TGTGCCAGCATTTCAAACTTAGGGACAGCCTATGGCTACACCTTC. Its protein is CASISNLGTAYGYTF.

In this sample, this clonotype turned up a few times. The chain couples TRBV29-1 to TRBJ2-1; D unresolved. The V and J ends lost 7 bases and 8 bases respectively, with 15 bases between them. CDR3 length equals 12 residues. Germline V gene sequence: CDR1 SQVTM, CDR2 ANQGSEA. The CDR3 sequence is CSARQVGDEQFF. DNA of the CDR3: TGCAGCGCCAGGCAGGTTGGAGATGAGCAGTTCTTC.

This clonotype showed up just a few times. V gene TRBV20-1 combines with J gene TRBJ1-2, with D maybe TRBD1 (5 bases). The germline CDR1 and CDR2 sequences are DFQATT and SNEGSKA (reference sequence). The CDR3 spans 14 residues. Trimming took 1 base from V and 5 from J, leaving 14 bases between them. CDR3 residues: CSARGKAGRYGYTF. CDR3 in DNA: TGCAGTGCTAGAGGCAAGGCAGGGCGATATGGCTACACCTTC.

This chain joins TRBV4-2 and TRBJ1-2; D may be TRBD1 (6 bases). Trimming pared 3 bases from V and 3 bases from J, leaving 23 bases between. CDR1 is LGHNA and CDR2 is YNFKEQ in the germline V gene. The CDR3 runs to 18 residues. The CDR3 DNA sequence: TGTGCCAGCAGCCATCCGGGAGGCGCCAGGGGAGAAGACTATGGCTACACCTTC. Amino acid sequence: CASSHPGGARGEDYGYTF.